This entry lists 27 T cell receptor beta chains sequenced from one sample in a study of identical twins (TCRdb year 2016). The receptor library was made with 5' RACE. Sequencing used an Illumina HiSeq 2000. The public reads were reanalyzed by TCRdb: fastp trimming at Q25, MiXCR alignment, in-frame beta chains only. Entries that share a CDR3 protein sequence are merged under the most common genes and DNA. Counted in this sample were 250,000 or so distinct CDR3 sequences; 6.5% to 9% of them appeared once. The top ten hold roughly 5.4% of the sample. The sample was also reused in another study, on yellow fever vaccine responses in identical twins.

Sequencing used CD8+ T cells sorted from blood. All receptors come from a woman younger than 35 in good health.

This clonotype has at least ten counts. J is TRBJ1-2 and V is TRBV3-1; the D is unclear. The CDR3 contains 17 residues. The V end lost 3 bases, the J end lost 4 bases, and 21 bases lay between the germline ends. Germline V gives CDR1 LGHDT, CDR2 YNNKEL (reference sequence). The CDR3 spells CASSQFRISPTTYGYTF. The DNA of the CDR3 is TGTGCCAGCAGCCAGTTTCGGATATCACCTACTACCTATGGCTACACCTTC.

The chain employs TRBV6-5 and TRBJ2-5, with D tentatively TRBD1 or TRBD2 (6 bases each). Germline CDR1 is MNHEY and CDR2 is SVGAGI. The length of the CDR3 is 15 residues. Between the trimmed V and J ends, which lost 0 bases and 5 bases, there was a span of 13 bases. CDR3 sequence (DNA): TGTGCCAGCAGTTACTCGGGGGGTAGGGGGGAGACCCAGTACTTC. Its protein product is CASSYSGGRGETQYF.

The J gene is TRBJ2-2, the V gene TRBV12-3 or TRBV12-4; D is uncertain. The CDR3 spans 16 residues. V lost 6 bases and J 5 bases, leaving 19 bases between the germline ends. The CDR3 bases are TGTGCCAGCAGCCCTTGGGCGGTAGAATGGACCGGGGAGCTGTTTTTT. This gives the protein CASSPWAVEWTGELFF.

The chain has TRBV7-9 and TRBJ2-2; D not certain. CDR3 length equals 13 residues. Between the trimmed V and J ends, which lost 3 bases and 3 bases, there was a span of 5 bases. In germline, CDR1 is SEHNR, CDR2 FQNEAQ (reference sequence). The CDR3 DNA follows: TGTGCCAGCAGCTTGGCGGACACCGGGGAGCTGTTTTTT. Translated: CASSLADTGELFF.

The chain employs TRBV16 and TRBJ2-1; 13 bases align to TRBD2. The germline CDR1 and CDR2 sequences are KGHSY and FQNENV. With 0 bases clipped from V and 5 bases from J, the junction kept 4 bases outside the gene matches. This CDR3 is built from 17 residues. The CDR3 nucleotides read TGTGCCAGCAGCCAATCACTAGCGGGAGGGCCCCACAATGAGCAGTTCTTC. As protein: CASSQSLAGGPHNEQFF. Filled out from reference TRBV16 and TRBJ2-1, the complete variable domain reads GEEVAQTPKHLVRGEGQKAKLYCAPIKGHSYVFWYQQVLKNEFKFLISFQNENVFDETGMPKERFSAKCLPNSPCSLEIQATKLEDSAVYFCASSQSLAGGPHNEQFFGPGTRLTVL.

This clonotype has ten or more counts. The genes are TRBV5-1 and TRBJ2-5, with D hard to call. The CDR3 totals 15 residues. From germline, CDR1 is SGHRS and CDR2 YFSETQ. Trimming pared 0 bases from V and 0 bases from J, leaving 9 bases between. This CDR3 reads CASSLDGMDQETQYF. DNA of the CDR3: TGCGCCAGCAGCTTGGATGGAATGGACCAAGAGACCCAGTACTTC.

The chain is built from TRBV4-1 and TRBJ2-2; possible D gene TRBD1, 6 bases. This CDR3 region has 15 residues. Germline lookup yields CDR1 MGHRA and CDR2 YSYEKL. Trimming left V 1 base short and J 5 bases short, with 11 bases between. The CDR3 nucleotides read TGCGCCAGCAGCCAAGGTTGGACAGAGACCGGGGAGCTGTTTTTT. Amino acid sequence: CASSQGWTETGELFF.

This clonotype was seen more than once but under ten times. The chain employs TRBV4-1 and TRBJ1-5, with TRBD1 matching 8 bases. The germline CDR1 and CDR2 sequences are MGHRA and YSYEKL. With 6 bases clipped from V and 0 bases from J, the junction kept 7 bases outside the gene matches. This CDR3 spans 16 amino acids. The CDR3 DNA sequence: TGCGCCAGCAGGAACGAACAGGGGGATAGCAATCAGCCCCAGCATTTT. Translation gives CASRNEQGDSNQPQHF.

The rearrangement joins TRBV19 to TRBJ2-7, with a possible D match to TRBD2 (6 bases). CDR3 size: 15 residues. In germline, CDR1 is LNHDA, CDR2 SQIVND (reference sequence). V was pared by 1 base and J by 0 bases, with 10 bases between. CDR3 DNA: TGTGCCAGTAGTATAGGCGATAGCGGCTCCTACGAGCAGTACTTC. Protein: CASSIGDSGSYEQYF.

This rearrangement joins TRBV5-1 to TRBJ1-1; D is possibly TRBD1 (6 bases). This CDR3 has 14 amino acids. V gave up 3 bases and J gave up 5 bases, with 14 bases separating them. Germline loops: CDR1 SGHRS, CDR2 YFSETQ. The CDR3 sequence: CASSSTGPRTEAFF. For the CDR3, the DNA is TGCGCCAGCAGCTCGACAGGCCCACGGACTGAAGCTTTCTTT.

This clonotype was seen many times. This chain links TRBV12-3 or TRBV12-4 with TRBJ2-1, with 7 nucleotides matching TRBD2. With V trimmed by 3 bases and J by 2 bases, 4 bases remained unmatched. The CDR3 has 15 amino acids. The CDR3 reads CASSFSGLAYNEQFF. The CDR3 bases are TGTGCCAGCAGTTTTTCAGGACTAGCCTACAATGAGCAGTTCTTC.

The chain joins TRBV10-2 to TRBJ2-1, with D tentatively TRBD1 (6 bases). Germline CDR1 reads WSHSY; CDR2 reads SAAADI. This CDR3 is built from 13 residues. Trimming took off 4 bases at V and 9 bases at J, with 13 bases between the two ends. The CDR3 DNA reads as TGCGCCAGCAGTGTGGGGCAGGGGCGTGAGCAGTTCTTC. Translation: CASSVGQGREQFF.

This clonotype was recorded at least ten times. The rearrangement joins TRBV24-1 to TRBJ1-1; 9 nucleotides match TRBD1. CDR1 KGHDR and CDR2 SFDVKD come from the germline V gene. CDR3 size: 16 residues. V gave up 9 bases and J gave up 6 bases; unmatched junction bases: 16. The CDR3 bases are TGTGCCACCCCCGATAGGGGAACAGGGGGCTTCGCTGAAGCTTTCTTT. Its protein is CATPDRGTGGFAEAFF.

This clonotype showed up many times. The chain employs TRBV14 and TRBJ2-1; D possibly corresponds to TRBD2 (5 bases). The germline gives CDR1 SGHDN, CDR2 FVKESK. The CDR3 spans 13 residues. V was pared by 4 bases and J by 7 bases, with 11 bases between. CDR3 nucleotide sequence: TGTGCCAGCAGCCCCCGGGGAAGAAATGAGCAGTTCTTC. Protein product: CASSPRGRNEQFF.

This clonotype was seen at least ten times. The chain has TRBV6-6 and TRBJ2-3; D gene uncertain. Germline lookup yields CDR1 MNHNY and CDR2 SVGAGI (reference sequence). This CDR3 has 11 amino acids. Trimming took off 2 bases at V and 4 bases at J, with 1 base between the two ends. In DNA, the CDR3 is TGTGCCAGCAGTTACGCAGATACGCAGTATTTT. It is translated as CASSYADTQYF.

This clonotype has ten or more counts. J is TRBJ1-4 and V is TRBV12-3 or TRBV12-4; D gene uncertain. The V end was cut by 3 bases, the J end by 8 bases, with 7 bases between. The CDR3 is 12 residues long. CDR3 protein: CASSFRGEKLFF. CDR3 bases: TGTGCCAGCAGTTTCCGGGGAGAAAAACTGTTTTTT.

This clonotype appeared a few times. J is TRBJ2-2 and V is TRBV19; no firm D call. The V end was cut by 3 bases, the J end by 7 bases, with 9 bases between. Germline values: CDR1 LNHDA, CDR2 SQIVND (reference sequence). This CDR3 comprises 13 residues. CDR3 sequence: CASSIGTIGELFF. CDR3 DNA sequence: TGTGCCAGTAGTATTGGAACGATCGGGGAGCTGTTTTTT.

This clonotype was counted at least ten times. The V gene is TRBV12-3 or TRBV12-4, the J gene TRBJ2-1, with D maybe TRBD1 (6 bases). The V end was cut by 3 bases, the J end by 8 bases, with 11 bases between. The CDR3 spans 13 residues. The CDR3 nucleotides are TGTGCCAGCAGTTTCCAGGGGTATCATGAGCAGTTCTTC. Translation: CASSFQGYHEQFF.

This clonotype was detected many times. The rearrangement uses TRBV20-1 and TRBJ2-3, with D uncertain. This CDR3 comprises 11 residues. V was trimmed by 3 bases and J by 5 bases, leaving 6 bases between them. The V gene's germline CDR1 is DFQATT and CDR2 SNEGSKA (reference sequence). CDR3 nucleotides: TGCAGTGCTAGGCAGGTAGATACGCAGTATTTT. Its translation is CSARQVDTQYF.

This rearrangement joins TRBV9 to TRBJ2-4; the D is unclear. Trimming took 4 bases from V and 6 from J, leaving 17 bases between them. CDR1 and CDR2 from the germline V gene are SGDLS and YYNGEE. The length of the CDR3 is 15 residues. This CDR3 is CASSPERALGNIQYF. The CDR3 nucleotides are TGTGCCAGCAGCCCCGAAAGGGCGTTGGGAAACATTCAGTACTTC. Supplemented by reference TRBV9 and TRBJ2-4, the full variable domain reads DSGVTQTPKHLITATGQRVTLRCSPRSGDLSVYWYQQSLDQGLQFLIQYYNGEERAKGNILERFSAQQFPDLHSELNLSSLELGDSALYFCASSPERALGNIQYFGAGTRLSVL.

This clonotype was recorded a few times. This rearrangement joins TRBV9 to TRBJ1-1, with D unresolved. Per the germline V gene, CDR1 is SGDLS and CDR2 is YYNGEE. The V end was cut by 3 bases, the J end by 0 bases, with 6 bases between. The CDR3 runs to 13 residues. DNA of the CDR3: TGTGCCAGCAGCGACCTCTTGAACACTGAAGCTTTCTTT. Translation: CASSDLLNTEAFF.

The V call is TRBV2, the J call TRBJ2-1, with D possibly TRBD2 on 7 matching bases. From germline, CDR1 is SNHLY and CDR2 FYNNEI. The germline V and J ends were trimmed by 7 bases and 3 bases, with 10 bases remaining between them. CDR3 size: 13 residues. Here the CDR3 reads CASKGGGYNEQFF. DNA of the CDR3: TGTGCCAGCAAGGGGGGGGGCTACAATGAGCAGTTCTTC.

This clonotype was counted only a few times. This rearrangement joins TRBV28 to TRBJ2-7; 7 nucleotides align to TRBD2. CDR1 is MDHEN, CDR2 SYDVKM, per germline. This CDR3 contains 16 residues. V lost 5 bases and J lost 2; bases outside the gene matches: 12. The chain's CDR3 is CASSLFLADPTYEQYF. In DNA, the CDR3 is TGTGCCAGCAGTCTATTCCTAGCGGATCCTACCTACGAGCAGTACTTC.

This clonotype has only a few counts. The chain joins TRBV15 to TRBJ1-2; weak D call: TRBD1 (6 bases). The CDR3 has 17 residues. Germline V gene sequence: CDR1 LNHNV, CDR2 YYDKDF (reference sequence). V was pared by 0 bases and J by 1 base, with 15 bases between. The CDR3 spells CATSRDSSGQLNYGYTF. CDR3 sequence (DNA): TGTGCCACCAGCAGAGATAGCTCGGGACAACTTAACTATGGCTACACCTTC.

This clonotype occurred a few times. The rearrangement uses TRBV6-4 and TRBJ2-1; TRBD2 aligns across 9 bases. The junction had 6 bases not matched to a gene; V was cut back by 2 bases and J by 7 bases. From germline, CDR1 is MRHNA and CDR2 SNTAGT. The CDR3 totals 15 residues. DNA of the CDR3: TGTGCCAGCAGTGACGGGGCGGGGGGGCCGAATGAGCAGTTCTTC. This encodes CASSDGAGGPNEQFF.

The chain employs TRBV6-1 and TRBJ1-6; no reliable D call. This CDR3 is built from 15 residues. Trimming took off 1 base at V and 5 bases at J, with 9 bases between the two ends. Germline CDR1 MNHNS, CDR2 SASEGT. The CDR3, as DNA: TGTGCCAGCAGTGAAGATTCAGGAAATAATTCACCCCTCCACTTT. Translated: CASSEDSGNNSPLHF.

In this sample, this clonotype turned up many times. This chain uses TRBV5-6 with TRBJ1-2, with unresolved D. The V and J ends lost 0 bases and 2 bases respectively, with 8 bases between them. The germline gives CDR1 SGHDT, CDR2 YYEEEE. CDR3 length equals 14 residues. CDR3 DNA sequence: TGTGCCAGCAGCTTGGAAAGTCGGAACTATGGCTACACCTTC. It encodes CASSLESRNYGYTF.